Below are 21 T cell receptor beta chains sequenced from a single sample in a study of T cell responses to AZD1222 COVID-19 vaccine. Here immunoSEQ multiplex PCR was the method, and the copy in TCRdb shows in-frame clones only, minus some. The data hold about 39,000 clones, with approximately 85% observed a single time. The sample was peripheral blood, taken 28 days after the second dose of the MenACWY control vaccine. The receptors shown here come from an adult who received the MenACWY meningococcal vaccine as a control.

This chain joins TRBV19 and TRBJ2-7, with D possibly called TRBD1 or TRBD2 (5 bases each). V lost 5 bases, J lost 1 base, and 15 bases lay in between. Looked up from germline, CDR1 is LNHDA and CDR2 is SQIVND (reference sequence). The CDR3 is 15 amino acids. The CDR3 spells CASSPGAPQSYEQYF. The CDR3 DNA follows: TGTGCCAGTAGTCCCGGGGCCCCACAGTCCTACGAGCAGTACTTC.

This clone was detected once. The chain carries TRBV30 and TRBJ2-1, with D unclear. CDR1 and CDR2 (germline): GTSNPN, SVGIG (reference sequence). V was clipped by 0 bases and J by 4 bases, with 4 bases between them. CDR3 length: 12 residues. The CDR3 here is CAWSVQYNEQFF. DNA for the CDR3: TGTGCCTGGAGTGTACAGTACAATGAGCAGTTCTTC.

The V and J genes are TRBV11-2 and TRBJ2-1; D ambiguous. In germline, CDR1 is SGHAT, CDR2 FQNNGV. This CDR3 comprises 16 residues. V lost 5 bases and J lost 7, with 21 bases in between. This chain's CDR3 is CASSPGGHLLGNEQFF. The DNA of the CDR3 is TGTGCCAGCAGCCCCGGTGGGCATCTCCTGGGGAATGAGCAGTTCTTC.

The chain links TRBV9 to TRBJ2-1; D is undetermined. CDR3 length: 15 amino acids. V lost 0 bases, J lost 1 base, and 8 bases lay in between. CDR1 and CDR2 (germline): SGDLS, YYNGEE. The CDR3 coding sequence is TGTGCCAGCAGCGTAGGGTCGATTTCCTACAATGAGCAGTTCTTC. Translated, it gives CASSVGSISYNEQFF.

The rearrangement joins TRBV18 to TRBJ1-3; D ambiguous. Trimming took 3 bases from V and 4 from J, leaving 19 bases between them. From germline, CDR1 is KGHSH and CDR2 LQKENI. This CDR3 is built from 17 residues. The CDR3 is CASSPRVEWIRGNTIYF. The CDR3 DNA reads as TGTGCCAGCTCACCCCGAGTGGAGTGGATACGGGGAAACACCATATATTTT.

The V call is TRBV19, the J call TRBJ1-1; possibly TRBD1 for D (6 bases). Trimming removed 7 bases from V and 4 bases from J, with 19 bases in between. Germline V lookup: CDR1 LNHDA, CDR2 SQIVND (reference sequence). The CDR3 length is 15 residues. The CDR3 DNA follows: TGTGCCAGTATCCTTGGGGGGGGCATGGGCACTGAAGCTTTCTTT. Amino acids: CASILGGGMGTEAFF.

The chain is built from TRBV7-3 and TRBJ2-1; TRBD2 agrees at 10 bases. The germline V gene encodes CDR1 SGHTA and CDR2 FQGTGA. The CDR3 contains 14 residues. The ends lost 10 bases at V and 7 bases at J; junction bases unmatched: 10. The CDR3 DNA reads TGTGCCACCCGTCAAGCGGGAGGGCTTAATGAGCAGTTCTTC. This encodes CATRQAGGLNEQFF.

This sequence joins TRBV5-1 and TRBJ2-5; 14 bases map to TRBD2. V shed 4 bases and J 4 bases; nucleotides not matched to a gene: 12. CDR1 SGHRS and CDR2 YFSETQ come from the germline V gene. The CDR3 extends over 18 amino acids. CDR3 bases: TGCGCCAGCAGCCCTGGACTAGCGGGAGGCAGGGGTAGAGAGACCCAGTACTTC. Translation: CASSPGLAGGRGRETQYF.

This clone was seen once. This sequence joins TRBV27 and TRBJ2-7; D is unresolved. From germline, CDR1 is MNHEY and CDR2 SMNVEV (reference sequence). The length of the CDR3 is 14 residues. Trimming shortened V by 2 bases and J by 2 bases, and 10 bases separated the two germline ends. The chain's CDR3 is CASSLRQGPYEQYF. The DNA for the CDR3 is TGTGCCAGCAGTTTACGACAAGGGCCCTACGAGCAGTACTTC.

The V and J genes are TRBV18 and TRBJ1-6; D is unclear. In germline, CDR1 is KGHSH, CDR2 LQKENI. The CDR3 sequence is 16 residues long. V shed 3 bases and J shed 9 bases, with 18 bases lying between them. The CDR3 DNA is TGTGCCAGCTCACCGGGCCCTGCCAGCCAAGGTTCACCCCTCCACTTT. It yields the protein CASSPGPASQGSPLHF.

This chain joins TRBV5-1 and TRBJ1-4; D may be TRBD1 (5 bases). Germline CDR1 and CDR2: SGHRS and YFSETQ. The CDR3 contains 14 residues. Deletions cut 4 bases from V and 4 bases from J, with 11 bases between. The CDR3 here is CASSPRQLNEKLFF. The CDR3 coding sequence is TGCGCCAGCAGCCCCAGACAGCTTAATGAAAAACTGTTTTTT.

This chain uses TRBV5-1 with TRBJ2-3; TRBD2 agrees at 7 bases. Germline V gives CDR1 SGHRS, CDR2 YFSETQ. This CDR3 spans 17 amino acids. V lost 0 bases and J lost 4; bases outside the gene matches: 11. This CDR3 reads CASSLAGASGRPDTQYF. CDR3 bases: TGCGCCAGCAGCTTGGCCGGGGCTAGCGGTCGTCCAGATACGCAGTATTTT.

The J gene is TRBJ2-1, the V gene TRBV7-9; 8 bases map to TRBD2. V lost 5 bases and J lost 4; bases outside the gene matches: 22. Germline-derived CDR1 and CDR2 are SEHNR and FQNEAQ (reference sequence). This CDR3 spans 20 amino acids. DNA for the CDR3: TGTGCCAGCAGCACCGCCCGGGGGGGGACCGGCAGAACTTGGTACAATGAGCAGTTCTTC. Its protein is CASSTARGGTGRTWYNEQFF.

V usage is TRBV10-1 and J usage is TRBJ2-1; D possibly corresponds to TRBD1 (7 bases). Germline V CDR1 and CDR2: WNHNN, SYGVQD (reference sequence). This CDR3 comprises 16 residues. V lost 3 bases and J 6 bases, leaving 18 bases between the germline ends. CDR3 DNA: TGCGCCAGCAGTGATCTCAGGGGGGCACGGATCAATGAGCAGTTCTTC. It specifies CASSDLRGARINEQFF.

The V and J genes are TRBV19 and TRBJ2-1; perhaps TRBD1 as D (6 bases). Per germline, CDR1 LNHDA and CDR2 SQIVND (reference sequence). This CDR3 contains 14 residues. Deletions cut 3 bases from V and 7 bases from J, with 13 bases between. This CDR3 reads CASSISTGRNEQFF. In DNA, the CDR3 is TGTGCCAGTAGTATTTCGACAGGCCGTAATGAGCAGTTCTTC.

In nucleotides, the CDR3 is TGTGCCAGCAGCCAGCCTAATAACGGACTGGGGGGATACGAGCAGTACTTC. Amino acid sequence: CASSQPNNGLGGYEQYF. The V call is TRBV4-2, the J call TRBJ2-7; maybe TRBD2 (6 bases). Germline V gene sequence: CDR1 LGHNA, CDR2 YNFKEQ. Trimming pared 3 bases from V and 4 bases from J, leaving 22 bases between. The CDR3 spans 17 residues.

CDR3 sequence: CASKRDRGNAYEQYF. For the CDR3, the DNA is TGTGCCAGCAAAAGAGACAGGGGGAATGCCTACGAGCAGTACTTC. V is TRBV6-5 and J is TRBJ2-7; 9 positions agree with TRBD1. From germline, CDR1 is MNHEY and CDR2 SVGAGI. The CDR3 is 15 amino acids. Trimming removed 7 bases from V and 2 bases from J; junction bases left unmatched: 9.

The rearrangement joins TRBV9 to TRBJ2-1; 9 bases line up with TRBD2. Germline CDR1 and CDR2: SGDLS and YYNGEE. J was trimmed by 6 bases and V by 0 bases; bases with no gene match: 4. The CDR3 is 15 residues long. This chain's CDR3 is CASSVGVAGANEQFF. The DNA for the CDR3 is TGTGCCAGCAGCGTAGGGGTAGCGGGGGCCAATGAGCAGTTCTTC. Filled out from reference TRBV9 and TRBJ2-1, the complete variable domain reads DSGVTQTPKHLITATGQRVTLRCSPRSGDLSVYWYQQSLDQGLQFLIQYYNGEERAKGNILERFSAQQFPDLHSELNLSSLELGDSALYFCASSVGVAGANEQFFGPGTRLTVL.

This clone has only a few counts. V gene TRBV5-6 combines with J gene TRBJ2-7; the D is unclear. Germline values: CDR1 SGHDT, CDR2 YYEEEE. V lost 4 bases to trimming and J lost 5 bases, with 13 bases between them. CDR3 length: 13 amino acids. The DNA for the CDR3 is TGTGCCAGCAGCCGCCCCCGATACCACGAGCAGTACTTC. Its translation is CASSRPRYHEQYF.

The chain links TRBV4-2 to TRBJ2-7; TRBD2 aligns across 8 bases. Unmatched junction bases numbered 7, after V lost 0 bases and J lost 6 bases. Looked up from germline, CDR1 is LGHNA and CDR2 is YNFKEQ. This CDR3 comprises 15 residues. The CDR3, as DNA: TGTGCCAGCAGCCAAGATAAAGGACTAGCAGGCGAGCAGTACTTC. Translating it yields CASSQDKGLAGEQYF.

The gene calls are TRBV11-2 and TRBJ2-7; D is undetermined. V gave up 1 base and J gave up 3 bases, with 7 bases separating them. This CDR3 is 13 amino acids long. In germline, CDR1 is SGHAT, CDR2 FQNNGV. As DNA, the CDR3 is TGTGCCAGCAGCTTAGTGGGTTTCTACGAGCAGTACTTC. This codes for CASSLVGFYEQYF.